This TCR beta chain came from a study of T cell changes during pregnancy in multiple sclerosis. The length of the CDR3 is 14 residues. Germline CDR1 reads SQVTM; CDR2 reads ANQGSEA. The V gene end was trimmed by 5 bases and the J gene end by 8 bases; junction bases not matched to a gene: 14. Here immunoSEQ multiplex PCR was the method, and the copy in TCRdb shows in-frame clones only, minus some. The sample holds about 50,000 clones, almost 90% seen once. This clone came up a few times. The chain couples TRBV29-1 to TRBJ1-2; 7 bases map to TRBD1. The sample here was peripheral blood, taken after pregnancy. This receptor was identified in a female donor in good health, enrolled as a control in a pregnancy study. The CDR3 DNA follows: TGCAGCGTTCTTAAAGCACAGGGGCCGCGGGGCTACACCTTC. It is translated as CSVLKAQGPRGYTF.